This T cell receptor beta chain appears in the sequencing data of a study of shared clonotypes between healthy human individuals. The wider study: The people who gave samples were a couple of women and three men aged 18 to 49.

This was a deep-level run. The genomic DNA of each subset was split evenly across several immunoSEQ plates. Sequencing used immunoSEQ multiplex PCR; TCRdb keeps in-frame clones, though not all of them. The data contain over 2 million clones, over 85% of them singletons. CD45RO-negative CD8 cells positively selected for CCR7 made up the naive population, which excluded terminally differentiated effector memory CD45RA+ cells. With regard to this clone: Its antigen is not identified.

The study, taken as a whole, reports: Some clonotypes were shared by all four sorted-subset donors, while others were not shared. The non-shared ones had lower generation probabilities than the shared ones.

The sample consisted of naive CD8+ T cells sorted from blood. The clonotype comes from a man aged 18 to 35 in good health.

The CDR3 spells CASSVVEGADTEAFF. The DNA for the CDR3 is TGTGCCAGCAGCGTAGTAGAGGGGGCGGACACTGAAGCTTTCTTT. This chain connects TRBV9 to TRBJ1-1; 7 bases match TRBD1. The junction had 5 bases not matched to a gene; V was cut back by 0 bases and J by 3 bases. There are 15 residues in the CDR3. The germline V gene encodes CDR1 SGDLS and CDR2 YYNGEE.